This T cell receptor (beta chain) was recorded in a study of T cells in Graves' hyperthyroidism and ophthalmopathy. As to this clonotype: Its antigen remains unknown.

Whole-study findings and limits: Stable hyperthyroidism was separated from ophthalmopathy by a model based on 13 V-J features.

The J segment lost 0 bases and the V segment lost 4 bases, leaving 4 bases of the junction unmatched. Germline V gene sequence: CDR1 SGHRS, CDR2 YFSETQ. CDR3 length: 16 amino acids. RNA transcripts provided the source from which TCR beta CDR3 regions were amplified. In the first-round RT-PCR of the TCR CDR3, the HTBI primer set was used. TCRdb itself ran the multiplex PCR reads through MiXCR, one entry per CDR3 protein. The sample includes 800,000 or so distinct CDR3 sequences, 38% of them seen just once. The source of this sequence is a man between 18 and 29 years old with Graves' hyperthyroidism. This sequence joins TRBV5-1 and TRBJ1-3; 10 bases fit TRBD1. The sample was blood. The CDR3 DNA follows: TGCGCCAGCAGCGCAGACAGGGGGCTCTCTGGAAACACCATATATTTT. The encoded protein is CASSADRGLSGNTIYF.